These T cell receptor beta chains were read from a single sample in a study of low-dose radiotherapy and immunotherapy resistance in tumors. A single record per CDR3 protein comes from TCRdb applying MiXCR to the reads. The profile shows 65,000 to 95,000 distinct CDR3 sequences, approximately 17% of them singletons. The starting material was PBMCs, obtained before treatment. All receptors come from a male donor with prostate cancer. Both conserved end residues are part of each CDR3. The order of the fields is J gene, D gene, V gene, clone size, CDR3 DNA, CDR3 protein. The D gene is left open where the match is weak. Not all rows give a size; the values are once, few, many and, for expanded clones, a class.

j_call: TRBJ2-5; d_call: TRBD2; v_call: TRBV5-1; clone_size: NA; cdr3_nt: TGCGCCAGCAGCTTGCGACTAGCGGGGACTGGAGAGACCCAGTACTTC; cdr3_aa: CASSLRLAGTGETQYF
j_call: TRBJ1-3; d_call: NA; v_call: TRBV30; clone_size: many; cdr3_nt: TGTGCCTGGAGTATGAGCCGGGGATGGGCTGGAAACACCATATATTTT; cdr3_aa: CAWSMSRGWAGNTIYF
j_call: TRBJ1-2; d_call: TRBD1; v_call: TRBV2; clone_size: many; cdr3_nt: TGTGCCAGCAGAGGGATGGGACAGCTTGGTGGAGGCTACACCTTC; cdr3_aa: CASRGMGQLGGGYTF
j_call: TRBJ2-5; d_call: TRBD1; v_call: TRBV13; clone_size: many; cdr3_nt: TGTGCCAGCAGCCCCATACGCCGGGACAGGGAGGGTGCGGAGACCCAGTACTTC; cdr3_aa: CASSPIRRDREGAETQYF
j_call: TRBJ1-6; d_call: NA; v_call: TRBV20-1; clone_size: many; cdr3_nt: TGCAGTGCTCTATCCCAGGAGTTCTCCTATAATTCACCCCTCCACTTT; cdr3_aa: CSALSQEFSYNSPLHF
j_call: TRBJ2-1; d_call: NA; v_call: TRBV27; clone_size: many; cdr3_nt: TGTGCCAGCAGTTTACTTCTAGCAGCCCCCTCCTACAATGAGCAGTTCTTC; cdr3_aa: CASSLLLAAPSYNEQFF
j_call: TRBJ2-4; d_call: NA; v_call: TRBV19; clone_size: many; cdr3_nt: TGTGCCAGTAGTATCTGGCCCGCAGGAGGGGGGCATATGGGAAACATTCAGTACTTC; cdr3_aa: CASSIWPAGGGHMGNIQYF
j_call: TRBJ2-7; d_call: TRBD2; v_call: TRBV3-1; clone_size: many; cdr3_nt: TGTGCCAGCAGCGGGGACGGGAGGAACGAGCAGTACTTC; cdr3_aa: CASSGDGRNEQYF
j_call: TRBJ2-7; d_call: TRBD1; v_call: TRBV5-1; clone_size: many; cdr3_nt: TGCGCCAGCAGCGCGACAGGGAACCCCTACGAGCAGTACTTC; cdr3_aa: CASSATGNPYEQYF
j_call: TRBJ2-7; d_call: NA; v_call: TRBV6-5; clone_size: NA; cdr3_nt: TGTGCCAGCAGTTTGGTTACGGGCTACGAGCAGTACTTC; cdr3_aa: CASSLVTGYEQYF
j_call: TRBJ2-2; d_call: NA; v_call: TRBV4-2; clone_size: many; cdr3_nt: TGTGCCAGCAGCCAAGAGAATGGGAACACCGGGGAGCTGTTTTTT; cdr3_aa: CASSQENGNTGELFF
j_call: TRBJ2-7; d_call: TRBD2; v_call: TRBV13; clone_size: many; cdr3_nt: TGTGCCAGCAGCTTAGAGCCTAGCGGGGGGGCAGGGTTCGAGCAGTACTTC; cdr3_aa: CASSLEPSGGAGFEQYF
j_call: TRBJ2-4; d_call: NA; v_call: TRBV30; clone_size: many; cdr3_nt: TGTGCCTGGAGTGTACGGGGTAATGGCAAAAACATTCAGTACTTC; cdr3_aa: CAWSVRGNGKNIQYF
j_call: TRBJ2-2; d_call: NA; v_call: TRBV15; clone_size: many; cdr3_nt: TGTGCCACCAGCAGAGATTACCAGACCCATTCGAACACCGGGGAGCTGTTTTTT; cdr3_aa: CATSRDYQTHSNTGELFF
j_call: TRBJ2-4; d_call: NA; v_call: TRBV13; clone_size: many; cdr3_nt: TGTGCCAGCAGCCAGGCGGTTCTAGCCAAAAACATTCAGTACTTC; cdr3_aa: CASSQAVLAKNIQYF
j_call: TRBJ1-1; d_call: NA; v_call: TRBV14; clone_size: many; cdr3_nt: TGTGCCAGCAGCCAAATCTCCCGTAACTCCCGGGCTTTCTTT; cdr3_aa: CASSQISRNSRAFF
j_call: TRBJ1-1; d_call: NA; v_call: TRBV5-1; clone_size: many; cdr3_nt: TGCGCCAGCAGCTTGTCGCCAGGAGCTGAAGCTTTCTTT; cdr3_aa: CASSLSPGAEAFF
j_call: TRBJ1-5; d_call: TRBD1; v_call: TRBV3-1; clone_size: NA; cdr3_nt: TGTGCCAGCAGCCCGGACAGGGGACGGATGCAGCCCCAGCATTTT; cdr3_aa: CASSPDRGRMQPQHF
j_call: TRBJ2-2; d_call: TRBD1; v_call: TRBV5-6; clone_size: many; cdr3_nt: TGTGCCAGCAGCTTGGTGGGGACAGGGGTATCCGGGGAGCTGTTTTTT; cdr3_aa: CASSLVGTGVSGELFF
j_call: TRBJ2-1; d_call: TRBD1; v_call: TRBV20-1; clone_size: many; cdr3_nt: TGCAGTGCACGGCCGGGACAGGGGGCCTATGAGCAGTTCTTC; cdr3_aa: CSARPGQGAYEQFF
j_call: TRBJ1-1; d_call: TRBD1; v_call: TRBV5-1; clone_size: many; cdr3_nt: TGCGCCAGCAGCTTTACAGGGGGCGCAGGCAACACTGAAGCTTTCTTT; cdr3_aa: CASSFTGGAGNTEAFF
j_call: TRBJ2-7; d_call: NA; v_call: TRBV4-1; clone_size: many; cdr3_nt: TGTGCCAGCAGCCCCCGACAGGTCAACTACGAGCAGTACTTC; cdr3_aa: CASSPRQVNYEQYF